The TCR beta chain described here comes from a study of shared clonotypes between healthy human individuals. Across the whole study: The study enrolled a couple of women and a few men aged 18 to 49.

The V gene end was trimmed by 5 bases and the J gene end by 5 bases; junction bases not matched to a gene: 13. This CDR3 comprises 16 residues. CDR1 and CDR2 from the germline V gene are SGHTA and FQGNSA. The repertoire was sequenced with immunoSEQ multiplex PCR; TCRdb's copy has only in-frame clones and lacks some. The profile shows roughly 480,000 clones, about 80% of them singletons. The source is a woman aged 40 to 50 in good health. Some clones in this sample may be carry-over from other donors' samples. The sample comprised PBMCs. The chain has TRBV7-2 and TRBJ2-5, with 8 bases that match TRBD2. CDR3 in amino acids: CASSPPRSGSWETQYF. The CDR3 nucleotides are TGTGCCAGCAGCCCTCCCCGCAGCGGGAGTTGGGAGACCCAGTACTTC.